This is a list of T cell receptor beta chains from one sample in a study of blood T cell repertoires in COVID-19. Some clones are missing from TCRdb's copy, which holds only in-frame ones; the method was immunoSEQ multiplex PCR. The sample lists some 150,000 clones; around 92% were seen once. The material sequenced was peripheral blood. All receptors come from a man aged 55 to 70 with acute or convalescent COVID-19. CDR3s include the opening cysteine and the closing phenylalanine or tryptophan. Each record gives: D gene, clone size, J gene, V gene, CDR3 DNA, CDR3 protein. D genes are given only for firm matches. The size of a clone is reported for some rows only, either as once, few or many, or as a class for expanded clones.

d_call: .; clone_size: .; j_call: TRBJ2-5; v_call: TRBV6-1; cdr3_nt: TGTGCCAGCAGTGAAGGGGGGGTCTGGGAGACCCAGTACTTC; cdr3_aa: CASSEGGVWETQYF
d_call: TRBD2; clone_size: .; j_call: TRBJ2-3; v_call: TRBV2; cdr3_nt: TGTGCCAGTGACCCCGGGGGGGGTCAGCAGTATTTT; cdr3_aa: CASDPGGGQQYF
d_call: .; clone_size: .; j_call: TRBJ2-1; v_call: TRBV14; cdr3_nt: TGTGCCAGCAACGGGATAGGCTCCTACAATGAGCAGTTCTTC; cdr3_aa: CASNGIGSYNEQFF
d_call: .; clone_size: .; j_call: TRBJ2-2; v_call: TRBV7-6; cdr3_nt: TGTGCCAGCAGCTTTAAGGGGGCGAACACCGGGGAGCTGTTTTTT; cdr3_aa: CASSFKGANTGELFF
d_call: TRBD2; clone_size: .; j_call: TRBJ2-3; v_call: TRBV9; cdr3_nt: TGTGCCAGCAGCGTAGCCGGCGGGGGAAGCACAGATACGCAGTATTTT; cdr3_aa: CASSVAGGGSTDTQYF
d_call: TRBD2; clone_size: .; j_call: TRBJ2-7; v_call: TRBV18; cdr3_nt: TGTGCCAGCTCAATGACTAGCGGGGGGAGCAACGAGCAGTACTTC; cdr3_aa: CASSMTSGGSNEQYF
d_call: .; clone_size: .; j_call: TRBJ1-2; v_call: TRBV14; cdr3_nt: TGTGCCAGCAGCCAAGATCTCCCTAACTATGGCTACACCTTC; cdr3_aa: CASSQDLPNYGYTF
d_call: TRBD1; clone_size: .; j_call: TRBJ2-7; v_call: TRBV7-2; cdr3_nt: TGTGCCAGCAGCTTGGGGACAGGGGGCCCGTACGAGCAGTACTTC; cdr3_aa: CASSLGTGGPYEQYF
d_call: TRBD1; clone_size: .; j_call: TRBJ1-5; v_call: TRBV7-2; cdr3_nt: TGTGCCAGCAGCTTAAGGACAGGCGGACAGCCCCAGCATTTT; cdr3_aa: CASSLRTGGQPQHF
d_call: TRBD1; clone_size: .; j_call: TRBJ1-5; v_call: TRBV19; cdr3_nt: TGTGCCAGTAGTATAGAGCGCCCAGGGGGCAGGGAGGTCTATGGCAATCAGCCCCAGCATTTT; cdr3_aa: CASSIERPGGREVYGNQPQHF
d_call: TRBD1; clone_size: .; j_call: TRBJ1-2; v_call: TRBV6-5; cdr3_nt: TGTGCCAGCAGTTACTCGGGCAGGGGGGTCTATGGCTACACCTTC; cdr3_aa: CASSYSGRGVYGYTF
d_call: .; clone_size: few; j_call: TRBJ2-2; v_call: TRBV19; cdr3_nt: TGTGCCAGTAGTACGGACAGCTGGACCGGGGAGCTGTTTTTT; cdr3_aa: CASSTDSWTGELFF
d_call: .; clone_size: .; j_call: TRBJ2-3; v_call: TRBV12-5; cdr3_nt: TGTGCTAGTGGTTTGAATCAGGCAGATACGCAGTATTTT; cdr3_aa: CASGLNQADTQYF
d_call: .; clone_size: .; j_call: TRBJ2-1; v_call: TRBV30; cdr3_nt: TGTGCCTGGAACCCTATGGGAGACGAGTACAATGAGCAGTTCTTC; cdr3_aa: CAWNPMGDEYNEQFF
d_call: .; clone_size: .; j_call: TRBJ2-2; v_call: TRBV5-1; cdr3_nt: TGCGCCAGCAGCTTGGCCCTAGGGGCGAACACCGGGGAGCTGTTTTTT; cdr3_aa: CASSLALGANTGELFF
d_call: .; clone_size: few; j_call: TRBJ1-1; v_call: TRBV11-1; cdr3_nt: TGTGCCAGCAGCTGGTCCGGTCGGAACACTGAAGCTTTCTTT; cdr3_aa: CASSWSGRNTEAFF
d_call: .; clone_size: .; j_call: TRBJ1-1; v_call: TRBV19; cdr3_nt: TGTGCCAGTAGTATCCAGGGGAGATACACTGAAGCTTTCTTT; cdr3_aa: CASSIQGRYTEAFF
d_call: TRBD2; clone_size: .; j_call: TRBJ2-1; v_call: TRBV14; cdr3_nt: TGTGCCAGCAGCCATCCTAGCGGGGGTGAGTTCTTC; cdr3_aa: CASSHPSGGEFF
d_call: .; clone_size: .; j_call: TRBJ1-5; v_call: TRBV27; cdr3_nt: TGTGCCAGCAGTTTATCGAATCCAGGGTATAGCAATCAGCCCCAGCATTTT; cdr3_aa: CASSLSNPGYSNQPQHF
d_call: TRBD2; clone_size: .; j_call: TRBJ2-1; v_call: TRBV6-5; cdr3_nt: TGTGCCAGCAGGGGGACTAGCCGATACAATGAGCAGTTCTTC; cdr3_aa: CASRGTSRYNEQFF
d_call: TRBD1; clone_size: .; j_call: TRBJ1-1; v_call: TRBV15; cdr3_nt: TGTGCCACCAGCAGGGACAGGGGAGGCGGCACTGAAGCTTTCTTT; cdr3_aa: CATSRDRGGGTEAFF
d_call: .; clone_size: once; j_call: TRBJ1-3; v_call: TRBV24-1; cdr3_nt: TGTGCCACCAGTGACCCGGGACATGGAAACACCATATATTTT; cdr3_aa: CATSDPGHGNTIYF
d_call: .; clone_size: .; j_call: TRBJ2-7; v_call: TRBV7-2; cdr3_nt: TGTGCCAGCAGCTTATATTTTCGGGGCTCCTACGAGCAGTACTTC; cdr3_aa: CASSLYFRGSYEQYF
d_call: .; clone_size: .; j_call: TRBJ1-3; v_call: TRBV5-1; cdr3_nt: TGCGCCAGCAGCGGCCTCTCTGGAAACACCATATATTTT; cdr3_aa: CASSGLSGNTIYF
d_call: .; clone_size: .; j_call: TRBJ1-1; v_call: TRBV7-9; cdr3_nt: TGTGCCAGCAGCTTCTATGGTTCTGAAGCTTTCTTT; cdr3_aa: CASSFYGSEAFF